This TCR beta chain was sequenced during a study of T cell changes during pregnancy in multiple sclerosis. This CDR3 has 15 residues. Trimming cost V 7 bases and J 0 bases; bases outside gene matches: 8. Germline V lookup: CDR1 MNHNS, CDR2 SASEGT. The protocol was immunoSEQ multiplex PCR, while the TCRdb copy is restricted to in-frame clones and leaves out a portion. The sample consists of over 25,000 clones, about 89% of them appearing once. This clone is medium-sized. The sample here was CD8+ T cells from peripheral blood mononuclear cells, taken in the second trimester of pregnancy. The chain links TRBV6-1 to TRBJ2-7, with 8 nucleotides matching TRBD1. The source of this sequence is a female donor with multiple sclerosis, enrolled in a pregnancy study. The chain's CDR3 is CASIVGTGSSYEQYF. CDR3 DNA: TGTGCCAGCATCGTGGGGACAGGATCCTCCTACGAGCAGTACTTC.